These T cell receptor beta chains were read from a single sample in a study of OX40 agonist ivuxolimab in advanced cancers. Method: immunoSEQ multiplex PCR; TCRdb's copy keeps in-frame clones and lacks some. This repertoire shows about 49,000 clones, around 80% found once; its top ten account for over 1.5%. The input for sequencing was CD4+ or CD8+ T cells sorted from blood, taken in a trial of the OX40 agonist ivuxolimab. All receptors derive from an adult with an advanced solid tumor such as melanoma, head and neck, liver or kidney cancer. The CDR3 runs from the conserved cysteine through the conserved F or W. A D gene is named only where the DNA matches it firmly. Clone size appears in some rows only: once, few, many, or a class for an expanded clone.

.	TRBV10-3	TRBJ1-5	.	CAISESGHSNQPQHF	TGTGCCATCAGTGAGTCGGGTCATAGCAATCAGCCCCAGCATTTT
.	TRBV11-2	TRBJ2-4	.	CASSSPRLAPNIQYF	TGTGCCAGCAGCTCCCCGCGGCTGGCCCCAAACATTCAGTACTTC
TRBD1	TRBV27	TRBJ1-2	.	CASSSRDSEAYGYTF	TGTGCCAGCAGTTCAAGGGACAGTGAAGCCTATGGCTACACCTTC
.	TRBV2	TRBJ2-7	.	CASIKGQFEDEQYF	TGTGCCAGCATAAAAGGACAGTTTGAAGACGAGCAGTACTTC
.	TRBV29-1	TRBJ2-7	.	CSVESLKGGAYEQYF	TGCAGCGTTGAATCGTTAAAGGGCGGGGCCTACGAGCAGTACTTC
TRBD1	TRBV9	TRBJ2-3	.	CASSSTTGSSTDTQYF	TGTGCCAGCAGCTCGACGACAGGGTCTAGCACAGATACGCAGTATTTT
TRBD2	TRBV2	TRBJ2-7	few	CASSGGGYEQYF	TGTGCCAGCAGCGGGGGGGGCTACGAGCAGTACTTC
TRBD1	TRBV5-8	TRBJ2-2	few	CASSLGRTGTGPGELFF	TGTGCCAGCAGCTTGGGACGAACTGGGACAGGGCCCGGGGAGCTGTTTTTT
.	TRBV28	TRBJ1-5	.	CASSPIQGGNQPQHF	TGTGCCAGCAGTCCGATTCAGGGAGGCAATCAGCCCCAGCATTTT
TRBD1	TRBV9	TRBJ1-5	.	CASSVGGTGRNQPQHF	TGTGCCAGCAGCGTCGGCGGGACAGGGAGGAATCAGCCCCAGCATTTT
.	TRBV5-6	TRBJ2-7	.	CASSPPGRRSQQYF	TGTGCCAGCAGCCCGCCGGGGCGTCGGTCACAGCAGTACTTC
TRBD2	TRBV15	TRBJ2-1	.	CATSSWSGRATNEQFF	TGTGCCACCAGCAGTTGGAGCGGGAGGGCTACAAATGAGCAGTTCTTC
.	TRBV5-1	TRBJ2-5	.	CASRVGFETQYF	TGCGCCAGTCGGGTTGGCTTTGAGACCCAGTACTTC
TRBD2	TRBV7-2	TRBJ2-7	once	CASSLKRAGEQYF	TGTGCCAGCAGCTTAAAACGAGCGGGAGAGCAGTACTTC
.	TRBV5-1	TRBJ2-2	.	CASSFSGTPQAGELFF	TGCGCCAGCAGCTTTTCCGGGACTCCCCAAGCCGGGGAGCTGTTTTTT
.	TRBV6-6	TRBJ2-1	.	CASRDSYSYNEQFF	TGTGCCAGCAGGGACAGTTATTCCTACAATGAGCAGTTCTTC
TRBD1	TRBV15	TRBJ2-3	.	CATSRDTQGSTDTQYF	TGTGCCACCAGCAGAGATACACAGGGGAGCACAGATACGCAGTATTTT
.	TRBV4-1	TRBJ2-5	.	CASSQDRIGPEMETQYF	TGCGCCAGCAGCCAAGATCGTATCGGGCCCGAGATGGAGACCCAGTACTTC
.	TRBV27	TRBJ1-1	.	CASSPNTGNEAFF	TGTGCCAGCAGTCCGAATACAGGGAACGAAGCTTTCTTT
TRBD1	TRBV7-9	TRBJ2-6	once	CAPGGTGLTGANVLTF	TGTGCCCCCGGGGGGACAGGGTTAACTGGGGCCAACGTCCTGACTTTC
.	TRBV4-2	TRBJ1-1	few	CASSLDGGRTEAFF	TGTGCCAGCAGCCTGGACGGTGGCAGGACTGAAGCTTTCTTT
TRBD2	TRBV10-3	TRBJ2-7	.	CAISESRGGAGGENEQYF	TGTGCCATCAGTGAGTCAAGAGGAGGGGCGGGAGGGGAAAACGAGCAGTACTTC
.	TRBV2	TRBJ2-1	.	CASLGPNEQFF	TGTGCCAGCCTTGGCCCCAATGAGCAGTTCTTC
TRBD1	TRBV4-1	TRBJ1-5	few	CASSQDWDRLNQPQHF	TGCGCCAGCAGCCAAGACTGGGACAGACTAAATCAGCCCCAGCATTTT
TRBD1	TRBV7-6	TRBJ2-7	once	CASSSPGQQESYEQYF	TGTGCCAGCAGCTCTCCGGGACAGCAAGAATCCTACGAGCAGTACTTC
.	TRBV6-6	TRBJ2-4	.	CASSPAGTGKNIQYF	TGTGCCAGCAGCCCTGCTGGGACTGGTAAAAACATTCAGTACTTC
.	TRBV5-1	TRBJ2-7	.	CASSLDRASYEQYF	TGCGCCAGCAGCTTGGACAGGGCATCCTACGAGCAGTACTTC
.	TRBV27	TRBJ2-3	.	CASSLGLAADTQYF	TGTGCCAGCAGTTTAGGCTTAGCGGCAGATACGCAGTATTTT
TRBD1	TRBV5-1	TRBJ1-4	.	CASSRRPAGTAEEKLFF	TGCGCCAGCAGCCGCCGCCCGGCCGGGACAGCAGAAGAAAAACTGTTTTTT
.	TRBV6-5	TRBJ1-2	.	CASSYSRAGLYGYTF	TGTGCCAGCAGTTACTCGAGAGCCGGACTATATGGCTACACCTTC
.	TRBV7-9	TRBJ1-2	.	CASSLVEGAHGYTF	TGTGCCAGCAGCTTAGTTGAAGGGGCCCATGGCTACACCTTC
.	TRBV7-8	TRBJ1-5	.	CASSLVSYSNQPQHF	TGTGCCAGCAGCTTAGTTAGTTATAGCAATCAGCCCCAGCATTTT
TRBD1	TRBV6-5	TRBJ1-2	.	CASRPTGGGYTF	TGTGCCAGCAGACCCACAGGGGGCGGCTACACCTTC
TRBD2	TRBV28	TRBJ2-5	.	CASSLTSGPFVTQYF	TGTGCCAGCAGTTTAACTAGCGGACCCTTCGTAACCCAGTACTTC
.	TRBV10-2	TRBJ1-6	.	CASSGQTNSPLHF	TGCGCCAGCAGTGGCCAGACTAATTCACCCCTCCACTTT
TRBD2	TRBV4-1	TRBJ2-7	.	CASSQDQTSGSSYEQYF	TGCGCCAGCAGCCAAGACCAGACTAGCGGATCGTCCTACGAGCAGTACTTC
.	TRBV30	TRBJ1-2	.	CAWSPHTGNGYTF	TGTGCCTGGAGTCCCCATACGGGGAATGGCTACACCTTC
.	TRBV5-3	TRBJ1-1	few	CARSLVCRGRGTEAFF	TGTGCCAGAAGCTTGGTTTGTAGGGGAAGAGGGACTGAAGCTTTCTTT
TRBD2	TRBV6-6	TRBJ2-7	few	CASTPRGAWIHEQYF	TGTGCCAGCACCCCGCGGGGGGCGTGGATCCACGAGCAGTACTTC
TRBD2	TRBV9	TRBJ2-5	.	CASSVDPGGPLETQYF	TGTGCCAGCAGCGTAGATCCGGGAGGGCCCCTAGAGACCCAGTACTTC
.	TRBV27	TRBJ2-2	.	CASSTSLKPGELFF	TGTGCCAGCAGTACATCTTTAAAACCCGGGGAGCTGTTTTTT
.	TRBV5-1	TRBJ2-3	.	CASSPTSRGTDTQYF	TGCGCCAGCAGCCCGACTAGTAGGGGCACAGATACGCAGTATTTT
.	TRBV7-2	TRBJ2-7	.	CASSQTGGSHYEQYF	TGTGCCAGCAGCCAGACAGGCGGGAGTCATTACGAGCAGTACTTC